The source of this T cell receptor beta chain is a study of cytomegalovirus exposure and HLA in healthy donors. Trimming left V 5 bases short and J 1 base short, with 8 bases between. The CDR3 is 12 amino acids. Germline V lookup: CDR1 SQVTM, CDR2 ANQGSEA. Vbeta (60) and Jbeta (13) primers were used in the PCR. Profiled with immunoSEQ multiplex PCR; TCRdb holds only in-frame clones, not every one. The sample yields around 100,000 clones, approximately 66% seen once. The sample comprised PBMCs. The chain combines TRBV29-1 with TRBJ1-1; perhaps TRBD1 as D (6 bases). This sequence originates from a woman in her fifties or sixties in good health and CMV-seronegative. CDR3 sequence: CSVPGANTEAFF. CDR3 sequence (DNA): TGCAGCGTTCCAGGGGCGAACACTGAAGCTTTCTTT.